The 2 T cell receptor beta chains listed next were all sequenced from one sample in a study of T cell repertoires and HLA-DP antigens. The protocol was immunoSEQ multiplex PCR, while the TCRdb copy is restricted to in-frame clones and leaves out a portion. The sample lists around 100,000 clones; 80% to 95% were seen once. Antigens of these TCRs are unknown. Sequenced sample: CD4+ T cells from PBMCs. The receptors derive from a woman aged 18-35 years in good health and CMV-seronegative.

The chain employs TRBV7-3 and TRBJ1-1, with TRBD1 identical over 11 bases. Germline V gene data show CDR1 as SGHTA and CDR2 as FQGTGA. The ends lost 2 bases at V and 4 bases at J; junction bases unmatched: 3. CDR3 length: 15 residues. CDR3 sequence: CASSLFGTGGTEAFF. The CDR3 region has the DNA TGTGCCAGCAGCTTATTCGGGACAGGGGGCACTGAAGCTTTCTTT.

The chain uses TRBV27 and TRBJ1-6; a possible D gene is TRBD1 (6 bases). V shed 6 bases and J shed 9 bases, with 33 bases lying between them. Germline V gene data show CDR1 as MNHEY and CDR2 as SMNVEV (reference sequence). CDR3 length: 20 amino acids. The CDR3 spells CASSTEGQGRTSTLGSPLHF. The CDR3 region has the DNA TGTGCCAGCAGCACGGAGGGGCAGGGGCGAACATCCACTTTGGGTTCACCCCTCCACTTT.